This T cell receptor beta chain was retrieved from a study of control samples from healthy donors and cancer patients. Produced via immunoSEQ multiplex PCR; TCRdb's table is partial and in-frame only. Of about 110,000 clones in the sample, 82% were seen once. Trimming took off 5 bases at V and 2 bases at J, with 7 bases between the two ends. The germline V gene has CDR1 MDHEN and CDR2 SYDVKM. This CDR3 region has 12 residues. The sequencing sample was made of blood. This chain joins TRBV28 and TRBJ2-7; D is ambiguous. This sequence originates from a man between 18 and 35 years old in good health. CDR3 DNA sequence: TGTGCCAGCAGTCCCACAGCCTACGAGCAGTACTTC. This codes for CASSPTAYEQYF.